The 18 T cell receptor beta chains presented below share a single source sample, sequenced in a study of Graves' ophthalmopathy and Graves' hyperthyroidism. TCR beta CDR3 regions were amplified from RNA transcripts. In the first round, RT-PCR was carried out with HTBI primers, and a multiplex PCR formed the second round. Via MiXCR, TCRdb re-called the multiplex PCR reads, giving one row per CDR3 protein. Here the sample spans 1 million to 1.3 million distinct CDR3 sequences, approximately 35% being singletons. The material sequenced was peripheral blood or thyroid tissue (not recorded which). The origin of the receptors is an adult man with Graves' hyperthyroidism.

This clonotype was seen ten or more times. The rearrangement joins TRBV24-1 to TRBJ1-2; D is ambiguous. Trimming stripped 6 bases from V and 1 base from J, with 8 bases between. Germline lookup yields CDR1 KGHDR and CDR2 SFDVKD. This CDR3 is built from 13 residues. The CDR3 region has the DNA TGTGCCACCAGTTTTCGGAATAACTATGGCTACACCTTC. It translates to CATSFRNNYGYTF.

This clonotype was counted many times. V gene TRBV2 combines with J gene TRBJ1-5; a weak D match, TRBD1 (5 bases). V was cut by 5 bases and J by 3 bases, with 17 bases left in between. The CDR3 has 16 amino acids. Germline V gene sequence: CDR1 SNHLY, CDR2 FYNNEI. The CDR3 DNA follows: TGTGCCAGCAGTAGCAGACCGCGACAGACCAATCAGCCCCAGCATTTT. It encodes CASSSRPRQTNQPQHF.

This chain uses TRBV7-6 with TRBJ1-6; TRBD1 matches 9 bases. This CDR3 spans 15 amino acids. Germline CDR1 reads SGHVS; CDR2 reads FNYEAQ. V trimming: 5 bases; J trimming: 7 bases; junction bases outside the gene matches: 6. CDR3 coding DNA: TGTGCCAGCAGCGAGAGGACAGGGGAAAATTCACCCCTCCACTTT. Amino acids: CASSERTGENSPLHF.

CDR3 protein: CASSYSALGSYGYTF. Written as DNA, the CDR3 is TGTGCCAGCAGTTACTCCGCGCTAGGGAGCTATGGCTACACCTTC. The V and J genes are TRBV6-1 and TRBJ1-2; D is ambiguous. The CDR3 is made up of 15 amino acids. The V and J ends lost 5 bases and 4 bases respectively, with 17 bases between them. Germline V lookup: CDR1 MNHNS, CDR2 SASEGT.

This clonotype has a count of ten or more. This rearrangement joins TRBV5-1 to TRBJ2-5; D is ambiguous. The CDR3 totals 12 residues. CDR1 and CDR2 (germline): SGHRS, YFSETQ. V was trimmed by 4 bases and J by 7 bases, leaving 11 bases between them. Here the CDR3 reads CASSRNEGTQYF. Written as DNA, the CDR3 is TGCGCCAGCAGCCGGAATGAAGGGACCCAGTACTTC. Drawing the rest from reference TRBV5-1 and TRBJ2-5, the complete variable domain is KAGVTQTPRYLIKTRGQQVTLSCSPISGHRSVSWYQQTPGQGLQFLFEYFSETQRNKGNFPGRFSGRQFSNSRSEMNVSTLELGDSALYLCASSRNEGTQYFGPGTRLLVL.

This clonotype has ten or more counts. The chain is built from TRBV2 and TRBJ2-2; 7 nucleotides match TRBD2. The CDR3 loop spans 12 amino acids. The germline gives CDR1 SNHLY, CDR2 FYNNEI. The V gene end was trimmed by 2 bases and the J gene end by 10 bases; junction bases not matched to a gene: 1. The CDR3: CASSERGEELFF. In DNA form, the CDR3 reads TGTGCCAGCAGTGAACGGGGGGAGGAGCTGTTTTTT.

This clonotype has a count of ten or more. The chain combines TRBV7-2 with TRBJ1-1; possible D gene TRBD1, 5 bases. V was shortened by 4 bases and J by 4 bases, with 10 bases between the two germline ends. CDR1 and CDR2 (germline): SGHTA, FQGNSA. The CDR3 has 13 amino acids. CDR3 DNA sequence: TGTGCCAGCAGCTGGGACGGGACCACTGAAGCTTTCTTT. This encodes CASSWDGTTEAFF. Variable domain in full (rest from reference TRBV7-2 and TRBJ1-1): GAGVSQSPSNKVTEKGKDVELRCDPISGHTALYWYRQSLGQGLEFLIYFQGNSAPDKSGLPSDRFSAERTGGSVSTLTIQRTQQEDSAVYLCASSWDGTTEAFFGQGTRLTVV.

The rearrangement joins TRBV10-3 to TRBJ2-7; a possible D gene is TRBD1 (6 bases). Germline CDR1 is ENHRY and CDR2 is SYGVKD. The length of the CDR3 is 15 residues. V was clipped by 5 bases and J by 4 bases, with 18 bases between them. The CDR3 coding sequence is TGTGCCATCAGTAGACAGGCCCAAGCAGAATACGAGCAGTACTTC. Its translation is CAISRQAQAEYEQYF.

Ten or more counts support this clonotype. The chain carries TRBV6-5 and TRBJ1-1, with 7 bases matching TRBD1. V dropped 0 bases and J dropped 8; count of bases not matched to a gene: 0. Germline loops: CDR1 MNHEY, CDR2 SVGAGI. CDR3 length: 12 amino acids. The CDR3 sequence: CASSYSGQEAFF. In DNA, the CDR3 is TGTGCCAGCAGTTACTCGGGACAGGAAGCTTTCTTT.

The V gene is TRBV12-3 or TRBV12-4, the J gene TRBJ1-6; D unclear. V lost 0 bases and J lost 9, with 18 bases in between. CDR3 length: 17 amino acids. CDR3 loop: CASSLARARTTGSPLHF. In nucleotides, the CDR3 is TGTGCCAGCAGTTTAGCGAGGGCGCGGACGACCGGTTCACCCCTCCACTTT.

This clonotype has only a few counts. The J gene is TRBJ2-2, the V gene TRBV19; weak D call: TRBD1 (5 bases). Per germline, CDR1 LNHDA and CDR2 SQIVND (reference sequence). Trimming stripped 5 bases from V and 6 bases from J, with 16 bases between. The CDR3 contains 15 residues. In nucleotides, the CDR3 is TGTGCCAGTAGTCTACAGGACCCCTGGTCCGGGGAGCTGTTTTTT. Translating it yields CASSLQDPWSGELFF. The complete variable domain, with remaining parts taken from reference TRBV19 and TRBJ2-2, reads DGGITQSPKYLFRKEGQNVTLSCEQNLNHDAMYWYRQDPGQGLRLIYYSQIVNDFQKGDIAEGYSVSREKKESFPLTVTSAQKNPTAFYLCASSLQDPWSGELFFGEGSRLTVL.

In this sample, this clonotype turned up once. No conserved phenylalanine or tryptophan ends this CDR3, so it is likely a read error. The V and J genes are TRBV7-2 and TRBJ2-7; no definite D call. The CDR3 has 13 amino acids. V shed 2 bases and J shed 0 bases, with 5 bases lying between them. CDR1 and CDR2 (germline): SGHTA, FQGNSA. CDR3 DNA: TGTGCCAGCAGCTTAACTGACTCCTACGAGCAGTACTCC. Translating it yields CASSLTDSYEQYS.

The chain carries TRBV15 and TRBJ1-6; TRBD1 agrees at 7 bases. Germline loops: CDR1 LNHNV, CDR2 YYDKDF (reference sequence). The CDR3 runs to 14 residues. The trim removed 8 bases at V and 8 bases at J, leaving 9 bases unmatched. The CDR3 nucleotides are TGTGCCACCGAGAGGGACAGACACGATTCACCCCTCCACTTT. The encoded protein is CATERDRHDSPLHF.

This clonotype was picked up a small number of times. The V gene is TRBV15, the J gene TRBJ2-5; 9 positions match TRBD2. The V gene end was trimmed by 3 bases and the J gene end by 1 base; junction bases not matched to a gene: 15. This CDR3 contains 19 residues. Per the germline V gene, CDR1 is LNHNV and CDR2 is YYDKDF (reference sequence). The CDR3 reads CATSRGISGRPGSQETQYF. In nucleotides, the CDR3 is TGTGCCACCAGCAGGGGGATTAGCGGGAGACCGGGTTCCCAAGAGACCCAGTACTTC.

Of note for this clonotype: A much larger clone sits a single nucleotide away, making a read error possible. The chain links TRBV11-2 to TRBJ1-6, with D perhaps matching TRBD1 (5 bases). Germline CDR1 reads SGHAT; CDR2 reads FQNNGV. V was cut by 4 bases and J by 7 bases, with 11 bases left in between. This CDR3 spans 14 amino acids. The chain's CDR3 is CASSSDSVNSPLHF. The CDR3, as DNA: TGTGCCAGCAGCTCCGACAGCGTAAATTCACCCCTCCACTTT.

The chain has TRBV6-4 and TRBJ1-5; D not resolved. The CDR3 extends over 13 amino acids. CDR1 MRHNA and CDR2 SNTAGT come from the germline V gene. Trimming took 6 bases from V and 3 from J, leaving 9 bases between them. In nucleotides, the CDR3 is TGTGCCAGCAGCGCGGACTTCAATCAGCCCCAGCATTTT. Translated: CASSADFNQPQHF.

This clonotype occurred many times. The junction and the germline gene differ at one end; a read error may be behind it. The chain joins TRBV5-1 to TRBJ1-2; possibly TRBD1 for D (6 bases). Germline CDR1 is SGHRS and CDR2 is YFSETQ. The CDR3 covers 13 residues. In DNA form, the CDR3 reads TGTGCCAGTAGTTTACAGGGTGACTATGGCTACACCTTC. This encodes CASSLQGDYGYTF.

This clonotype was seen many times. The chain uses TRBV9 and TRBJ1-5, with D possibly matching TRBD1 (6 bases). The CDR3 contains 15 residues. V was cut by 3 bases and J by 0 bases, with 10 bases left in between. CDR1 and CDR2 from the germline V gene are SGDLS and YYNGEE. Written as DNA, the CDR3 is TGTGCCAGCAGCGAGACGACAGGTAGCAATCAGCCCCAGCATTTT. This gives the protein CASSETTGSNQPQHF.